The clone carrying this T cell receptor (beta chain) was counted many times. Preparation of the TCRbeta library was carried out with unique molecular identifiers. TCRdb ran MiXCR on the PCR reads and lists one entry per CDR3 protein. The data hold hundreds of thousands of distinct CDR3 sequences, with over 15% observed a single time. These data are taken from a study of T-cell reconstitution after alpha-beta-depleted transplantation in children. The V gene's germline CDR1 is DFQATT and CDR2 SNEGSKA (reference sequence). Deletions cut 3 bases from V and 0 bases from J, with 16 bases between. This CDR3 is 16 amino acids long.

This specimen was PBMCs from the stem cell graft donor, taken from the stem cell graft. The TCR sequence derives from a human donor who donated a stem cell graft to a child with acute myeloid leukemia. V and J are TRBV20-1 and TRBJ2-3; TRBD1 or TRBD2 may be the D gene (5 bases each). Written as DNA, the CDR3 is TGCAGTGCTAGTGGGGGTGGGACGGGAAGCACAGATACGCAGTATTTT. This encodes CSASGGGTGSTDTQYF.